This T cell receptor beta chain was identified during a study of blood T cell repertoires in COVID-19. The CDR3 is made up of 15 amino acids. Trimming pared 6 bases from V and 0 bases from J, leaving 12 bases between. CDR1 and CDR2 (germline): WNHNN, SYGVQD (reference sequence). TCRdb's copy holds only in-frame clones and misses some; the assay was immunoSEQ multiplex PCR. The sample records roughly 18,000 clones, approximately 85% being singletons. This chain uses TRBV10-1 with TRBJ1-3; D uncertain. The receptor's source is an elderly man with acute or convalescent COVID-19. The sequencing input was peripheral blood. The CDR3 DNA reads TGCGCCAGCAGGGTCGGGGTAGGCTCTGGAAACACCATATATTTT. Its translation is CASRVGVGSGNTIYF.